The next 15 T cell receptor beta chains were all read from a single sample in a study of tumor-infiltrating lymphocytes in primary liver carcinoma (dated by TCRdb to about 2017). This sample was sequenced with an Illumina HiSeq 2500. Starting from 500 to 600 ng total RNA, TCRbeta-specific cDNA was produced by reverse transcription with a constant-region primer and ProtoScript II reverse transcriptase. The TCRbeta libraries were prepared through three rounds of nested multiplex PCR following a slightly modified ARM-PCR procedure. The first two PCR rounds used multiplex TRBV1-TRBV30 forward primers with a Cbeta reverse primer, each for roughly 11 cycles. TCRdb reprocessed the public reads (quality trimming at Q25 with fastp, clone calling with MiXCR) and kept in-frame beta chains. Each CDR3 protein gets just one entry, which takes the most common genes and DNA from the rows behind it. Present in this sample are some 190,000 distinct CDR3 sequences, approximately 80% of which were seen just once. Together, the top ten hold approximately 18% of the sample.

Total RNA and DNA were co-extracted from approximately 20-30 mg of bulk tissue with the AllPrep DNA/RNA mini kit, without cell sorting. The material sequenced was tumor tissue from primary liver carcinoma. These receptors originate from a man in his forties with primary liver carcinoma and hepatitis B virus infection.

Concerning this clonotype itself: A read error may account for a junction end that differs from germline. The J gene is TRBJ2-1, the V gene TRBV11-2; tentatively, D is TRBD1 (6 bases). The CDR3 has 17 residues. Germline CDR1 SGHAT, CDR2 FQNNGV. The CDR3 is CTSSLGNRASSYNEQFF. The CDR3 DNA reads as TGTACCAGTAGTTTAGGTAACAGGGCGAGCTCCTACAATGAGCAGTTCTTC.

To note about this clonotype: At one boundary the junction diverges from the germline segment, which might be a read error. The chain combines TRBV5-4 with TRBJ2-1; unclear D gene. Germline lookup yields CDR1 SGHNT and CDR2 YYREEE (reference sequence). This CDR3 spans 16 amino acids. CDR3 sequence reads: CASSQDRTGFYSEQFF. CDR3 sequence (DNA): TGTGCCAGCAGCCAAGATCGGACGGGCTTCTACAGTGAGCAGTTCTTC.

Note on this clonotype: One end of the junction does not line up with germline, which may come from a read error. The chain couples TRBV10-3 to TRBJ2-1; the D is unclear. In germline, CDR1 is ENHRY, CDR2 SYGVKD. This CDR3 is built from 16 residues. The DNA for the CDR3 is TGTGCCATCAGAGACATGCCGACTGTCTCCTATAATGAGCAGTTCTTC. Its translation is CAIRDMPTVSYNEQFF.

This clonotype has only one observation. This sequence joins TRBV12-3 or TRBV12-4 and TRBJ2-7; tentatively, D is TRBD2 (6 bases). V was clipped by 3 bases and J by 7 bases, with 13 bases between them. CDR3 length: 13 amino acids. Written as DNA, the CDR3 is TGTGCCAGCAGTTTCGGGACTGGGGAAGAGCAGTACTTC. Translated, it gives CASSFGTGEEQYF.

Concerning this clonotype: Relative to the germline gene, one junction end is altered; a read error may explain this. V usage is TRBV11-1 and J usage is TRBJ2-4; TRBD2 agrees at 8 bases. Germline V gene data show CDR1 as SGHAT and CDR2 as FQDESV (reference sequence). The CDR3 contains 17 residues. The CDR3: CASSFPGTSGTKHIQNF. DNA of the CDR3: TGTGCCAGTAGCTTTCCCGGGACTAGTGGGACCAAACACATTCAGAACTTC.

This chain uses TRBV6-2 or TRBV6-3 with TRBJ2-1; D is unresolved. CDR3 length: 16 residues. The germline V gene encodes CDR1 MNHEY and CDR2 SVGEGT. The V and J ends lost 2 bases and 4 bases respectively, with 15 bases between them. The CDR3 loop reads CASSYPERSSYNEQFF. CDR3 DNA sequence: TGTGCCAGCAGTTACCCGGAGAGGAGCTCGTACAATGAGCAGTTCTTC.

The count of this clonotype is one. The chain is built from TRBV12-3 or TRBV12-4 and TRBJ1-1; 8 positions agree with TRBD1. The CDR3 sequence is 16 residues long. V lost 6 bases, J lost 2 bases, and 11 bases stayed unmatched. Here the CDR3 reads CASSRSGQGLNTEAFF. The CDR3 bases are TGTGCCAGCAGCCGCTCAGGACAGGGTTTAAACACTGAAGCTTTCTTT.

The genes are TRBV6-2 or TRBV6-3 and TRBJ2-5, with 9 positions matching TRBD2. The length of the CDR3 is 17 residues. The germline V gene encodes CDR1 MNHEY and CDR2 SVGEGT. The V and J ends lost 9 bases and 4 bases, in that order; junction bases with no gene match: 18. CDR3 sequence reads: CASSHGSAGGWGETQYF. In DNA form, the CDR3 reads TGTGCCAGTAGCCATGGTTCAGCGGGAGGATGGGGAGAGACCCAGTACTTC.

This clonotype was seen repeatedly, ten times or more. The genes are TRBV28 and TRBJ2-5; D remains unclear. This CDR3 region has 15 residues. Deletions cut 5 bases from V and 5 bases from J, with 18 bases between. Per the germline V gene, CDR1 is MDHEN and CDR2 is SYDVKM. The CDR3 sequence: CASSVRGTRSETQYF. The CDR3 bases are TGTGCCAGCAGTGTTCGAGGAACCCGGTCGGAGACCCAGTACTTC.

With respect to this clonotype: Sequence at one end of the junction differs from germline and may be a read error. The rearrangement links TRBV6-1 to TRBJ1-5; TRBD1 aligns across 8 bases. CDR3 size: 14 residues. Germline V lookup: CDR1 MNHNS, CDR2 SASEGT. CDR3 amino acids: CASGIGTGNQPQHF. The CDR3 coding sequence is TGTGCCAGCGGGATTGGGACAGGCAATCAACCCCAGCATTTT.

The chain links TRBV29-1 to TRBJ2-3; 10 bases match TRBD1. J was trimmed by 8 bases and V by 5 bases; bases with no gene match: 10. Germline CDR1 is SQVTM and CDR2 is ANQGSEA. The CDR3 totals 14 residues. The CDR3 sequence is CSVFGTGASITQYF. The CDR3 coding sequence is TGCAGCGTTTTCGGGACAGGGGCGTCAATTACGCAGTATTTT.

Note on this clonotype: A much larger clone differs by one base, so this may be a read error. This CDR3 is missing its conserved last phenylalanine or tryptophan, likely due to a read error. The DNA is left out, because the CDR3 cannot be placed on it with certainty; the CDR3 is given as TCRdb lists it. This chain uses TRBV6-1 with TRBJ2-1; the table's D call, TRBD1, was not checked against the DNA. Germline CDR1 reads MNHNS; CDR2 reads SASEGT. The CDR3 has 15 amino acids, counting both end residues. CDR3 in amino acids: CASSDRQGGYNEHFS.

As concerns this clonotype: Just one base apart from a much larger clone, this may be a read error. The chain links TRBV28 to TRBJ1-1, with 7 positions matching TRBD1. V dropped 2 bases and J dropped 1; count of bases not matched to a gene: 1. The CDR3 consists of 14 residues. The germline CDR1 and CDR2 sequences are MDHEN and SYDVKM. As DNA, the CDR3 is TGTGCCAGCAGTTTAGGGGACAGGAACACTGAAGCTTTCTTT. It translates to CASSLGDRNTEAFF.

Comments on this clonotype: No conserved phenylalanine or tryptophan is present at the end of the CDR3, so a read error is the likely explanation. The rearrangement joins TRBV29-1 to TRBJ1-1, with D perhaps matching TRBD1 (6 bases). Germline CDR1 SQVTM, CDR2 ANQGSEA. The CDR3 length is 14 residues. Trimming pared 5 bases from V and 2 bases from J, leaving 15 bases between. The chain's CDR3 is CSVLRTDSNTEAFL. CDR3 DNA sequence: TGCAGCGTTCTTCGGACAGATAGTAACACTGAAGCTTTCTTA.

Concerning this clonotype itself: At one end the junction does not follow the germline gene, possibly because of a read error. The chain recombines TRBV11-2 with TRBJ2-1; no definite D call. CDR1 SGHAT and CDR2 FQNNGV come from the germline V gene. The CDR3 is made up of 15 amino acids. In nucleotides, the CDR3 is TGTGCCAGCAACTTATTGGGGTTGTCCTATAATGAGCTGTTCTTC. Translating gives CASNLLGLSYNELFF.